This T cell receptor (beta chain) was identified in a study of shared clonotypes between healthy human individuals. General observations from the study: Large depth notwithstanding, sorted-subset sequencing proved incomplete by rarefaction. Clonotype sharing across donors was expected to vary with sequencing depth.

Trimming pared 4 bases from V and 1 base from J, leaving 8 bases between. CDR3 length: 13 amino acids. The V gene's germline CDR1 is LNHDA and CDR2 SQIVND (reference sequence). Measured with immunoSEQ multiplex PCR; TCRdb has only the in-frame clones, and not every one. Of roughly 2,000,000 clones listed, over 85% are singletons. Details on this clone: No antigen is known for it.

Naive CD8 cells comprised CD45RO-negative, CCR7-positively selected cells, excluding terminally differentiated effector memory CD45RA+ cells. Donors had no recently reported acute infections or vaccinations and were HIV-negative. Sequences were obtained from naive CD8+ T cells sorted from blood. The receptor's source is a young man in good health. The V gene is TRBV19, the J gene TRBJ2-7, with D maybe TRBD2 (6 bases). CDR3 in DNA: TGTGCCAGTAGTACTAGCGTATCCTACGAGCAGTACTTC. It translates to CASSTSVSYEQYF.